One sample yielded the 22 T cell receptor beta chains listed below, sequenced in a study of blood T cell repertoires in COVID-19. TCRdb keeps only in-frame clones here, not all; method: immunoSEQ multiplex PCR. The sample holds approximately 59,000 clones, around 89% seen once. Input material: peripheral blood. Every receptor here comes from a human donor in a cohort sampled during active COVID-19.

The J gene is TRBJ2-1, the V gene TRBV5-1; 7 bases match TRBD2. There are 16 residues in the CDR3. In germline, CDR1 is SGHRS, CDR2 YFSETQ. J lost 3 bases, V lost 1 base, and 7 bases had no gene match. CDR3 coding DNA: TGCGCCAGCAGCTTGTGGGAGCGCGGGGGCTACAATGAGCAGTTCTTC. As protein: CASSLWERGGYNEQFF.

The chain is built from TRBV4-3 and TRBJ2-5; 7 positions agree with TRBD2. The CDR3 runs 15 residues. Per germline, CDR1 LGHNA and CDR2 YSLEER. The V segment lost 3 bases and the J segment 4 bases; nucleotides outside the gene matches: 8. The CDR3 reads CASSQEEGRGETQYF. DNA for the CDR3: TGCGCCAGCAGCCAGGAGGAGGGGAGGGGAGAGACCCAGTACTTC.

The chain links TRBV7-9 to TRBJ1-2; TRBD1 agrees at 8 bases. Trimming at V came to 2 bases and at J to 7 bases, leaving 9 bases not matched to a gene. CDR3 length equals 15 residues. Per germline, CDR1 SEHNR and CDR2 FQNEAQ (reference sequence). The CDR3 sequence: CASSLQGRGPGGYTF. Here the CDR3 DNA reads TGTGCCAGCAGCTTACAGGGCAGGGGGCCAGGTGGCTACACCTTC.

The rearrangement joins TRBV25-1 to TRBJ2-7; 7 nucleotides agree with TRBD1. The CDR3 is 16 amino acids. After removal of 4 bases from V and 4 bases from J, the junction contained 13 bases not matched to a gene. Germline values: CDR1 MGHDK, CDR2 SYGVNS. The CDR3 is CASSGRDRVLIYEQYF. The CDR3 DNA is TGTGCCAGCAGTGGCCGAGACAGGGTATTAATATACGAGCAGTACTTC.

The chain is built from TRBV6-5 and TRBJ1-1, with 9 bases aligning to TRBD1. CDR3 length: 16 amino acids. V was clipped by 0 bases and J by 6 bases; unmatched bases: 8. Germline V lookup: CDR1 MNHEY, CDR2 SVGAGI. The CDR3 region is CASSYSGVGQGPEAFF. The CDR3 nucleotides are TGTGCCAGCAGTTACTCGGGCGTGGGACAGGGCCCTGAAGCTTTCTTT.

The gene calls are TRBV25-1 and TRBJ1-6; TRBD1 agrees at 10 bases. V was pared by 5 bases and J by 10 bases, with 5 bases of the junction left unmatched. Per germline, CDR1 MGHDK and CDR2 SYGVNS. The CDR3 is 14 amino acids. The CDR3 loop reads CASSIQTGGSPLHF. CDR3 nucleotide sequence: TGTGCCAGCAGTATACAGACAGGGGGCTCACCCCTCCACTTT.

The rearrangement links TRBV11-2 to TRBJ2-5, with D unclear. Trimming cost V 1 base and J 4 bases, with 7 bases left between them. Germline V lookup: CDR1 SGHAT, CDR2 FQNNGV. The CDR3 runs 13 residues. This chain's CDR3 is CASSLVTVETQYF. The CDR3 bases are TGTGCCAGCAGCTTAGTTACGGTAGAGACCCAGTACTTC.

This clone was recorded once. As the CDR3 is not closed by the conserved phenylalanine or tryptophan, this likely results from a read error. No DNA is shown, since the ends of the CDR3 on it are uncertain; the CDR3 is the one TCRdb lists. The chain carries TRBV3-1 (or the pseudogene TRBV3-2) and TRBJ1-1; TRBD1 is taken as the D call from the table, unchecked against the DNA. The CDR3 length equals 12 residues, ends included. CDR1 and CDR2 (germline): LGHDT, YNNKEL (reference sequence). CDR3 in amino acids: CASSQGPSNSFP.

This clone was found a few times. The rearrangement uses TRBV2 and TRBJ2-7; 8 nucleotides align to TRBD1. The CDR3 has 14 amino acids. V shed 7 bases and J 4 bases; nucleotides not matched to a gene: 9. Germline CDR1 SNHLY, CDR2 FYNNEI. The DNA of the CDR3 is TGTGCCAGCATGGTGAGGACAGGGTTTTACGAGCAGTACTTC. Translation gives CASMVRTGFYEQYF.

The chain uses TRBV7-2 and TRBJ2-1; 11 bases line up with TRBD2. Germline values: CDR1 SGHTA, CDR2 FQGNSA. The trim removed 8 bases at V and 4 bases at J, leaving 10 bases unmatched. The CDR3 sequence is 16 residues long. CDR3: CASLTSLAGGYNEQFF. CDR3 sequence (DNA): TGTGCCAGCTTGACCTCCCTAGCGGGGGGATACAATGAGCAGTTCTTC.

As DNA, the CDR3 is TGTGCCAGCAGCTTGGTTAGATCGGGTGAGCAGTTCTTC. Translating gives CASSLVRSGEQFF. The chain recombines TRBV5-8 with TRBJ2-1; the D is unclear. V lost 0 bases and J lost 9, with 10 bases in between. CDR1 is SGHTS, CDR2 YDEGEE, per germline. The CDR3 runs 13 residues.

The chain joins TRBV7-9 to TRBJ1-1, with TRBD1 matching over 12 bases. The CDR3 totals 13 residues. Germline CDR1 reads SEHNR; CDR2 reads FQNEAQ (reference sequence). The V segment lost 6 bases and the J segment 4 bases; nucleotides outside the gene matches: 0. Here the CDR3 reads CASRGQGATEAFF. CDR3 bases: TGTGCCAGCAGGGGACAGGGGGCCACTGAAGCTTTCTTT.

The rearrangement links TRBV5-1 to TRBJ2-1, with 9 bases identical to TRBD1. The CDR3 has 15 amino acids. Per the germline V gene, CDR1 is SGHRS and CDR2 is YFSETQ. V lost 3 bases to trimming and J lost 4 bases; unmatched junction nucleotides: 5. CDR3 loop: CASSSGTGFYNEQFF. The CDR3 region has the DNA TGCGCCAGCAGCTCCGGGACAGGGTTTTACAATGAGCAGTTCTTC.

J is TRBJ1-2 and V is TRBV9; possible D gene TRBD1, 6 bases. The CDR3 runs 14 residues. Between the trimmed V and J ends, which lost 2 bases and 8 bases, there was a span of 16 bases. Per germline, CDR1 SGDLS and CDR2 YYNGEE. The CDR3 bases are TGTGCCAGCAGCGTGGCACAGGGATCGGGGGGCTACACCTTC. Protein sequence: CASSVAQGSGGYTF.

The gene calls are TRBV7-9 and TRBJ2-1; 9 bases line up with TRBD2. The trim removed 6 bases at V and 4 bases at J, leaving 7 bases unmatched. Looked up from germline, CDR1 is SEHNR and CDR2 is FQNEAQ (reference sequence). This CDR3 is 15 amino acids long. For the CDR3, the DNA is TGTGCCAGCAGTTCGATAGCGGGGGTGTACAATGAGCAGTTCTTC. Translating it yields CASSSIAGVYNEQFF.

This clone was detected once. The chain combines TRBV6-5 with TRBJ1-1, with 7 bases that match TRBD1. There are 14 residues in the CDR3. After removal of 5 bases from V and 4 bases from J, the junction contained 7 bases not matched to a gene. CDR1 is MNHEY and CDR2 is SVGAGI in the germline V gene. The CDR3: CASSPPQGPTEAFF. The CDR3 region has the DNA TGTGCCAGCAGTCCGCCACAGGGGCCCACTGAAGCTTTCTTT.

The CDR3 here is CASALRGDSGGRNNEQFF. DNA of the CDR3: TGTGCTAGTGCCCTGCGGGGGGATAGCGGGGGGCGGAACAATGAGCAGTTCTTC. The chain couples TRBV12-5 to TRBJ2-1; 10 bases are a match to TRBD2. CDR1 LGHNT and CDR2 FRNRAP come from the germline V gene. The CDR3 spans 18 residues. J was trimmed by 5 bases and V by 7 bases; bases with no gene match: 17.

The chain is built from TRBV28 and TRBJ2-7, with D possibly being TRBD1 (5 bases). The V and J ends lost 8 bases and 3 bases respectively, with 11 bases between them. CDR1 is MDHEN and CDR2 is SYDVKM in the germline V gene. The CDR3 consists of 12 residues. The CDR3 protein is CASGPGYYEQYF. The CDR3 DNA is TGTGCCAGCGGGCCAGGGTACTACGAGCAGTACTTC.

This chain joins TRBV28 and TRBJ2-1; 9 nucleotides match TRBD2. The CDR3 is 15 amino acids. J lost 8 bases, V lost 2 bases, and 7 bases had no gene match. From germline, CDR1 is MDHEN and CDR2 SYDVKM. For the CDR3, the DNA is TGTGCCAGCAGTTTAGGCGGGGGGGCCAGGCATGAGCAGTTCTTC. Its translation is CASSLGGGARHEQFF. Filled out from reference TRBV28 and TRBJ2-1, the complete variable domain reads DVKVTQSSRYLVKRTGEKVFLECVQDMDHENMFWYRQDPGLGLRLIYFSYDVKMKEKGDIPEGYSVSREKKERFSLILESASTNQTSMYLCASSLGGGARHEQFFGPGTRLTVL.

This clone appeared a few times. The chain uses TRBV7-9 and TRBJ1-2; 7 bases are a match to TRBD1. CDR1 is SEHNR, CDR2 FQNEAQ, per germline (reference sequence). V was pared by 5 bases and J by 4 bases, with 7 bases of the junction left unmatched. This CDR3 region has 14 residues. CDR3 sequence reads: CASSTTGTAYGYTF. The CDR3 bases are TGTGCCAGCAGCACAACCGGGACAGCCTATGGCTACACCTTC.

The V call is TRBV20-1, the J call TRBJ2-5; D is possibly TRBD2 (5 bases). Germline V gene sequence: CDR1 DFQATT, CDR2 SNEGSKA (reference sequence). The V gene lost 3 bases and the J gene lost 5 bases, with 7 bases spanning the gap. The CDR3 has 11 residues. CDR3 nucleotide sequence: TGCAGTGCTAGTCCGGGGGAGACCCAGTACTTC. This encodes CSASPGETQYF.

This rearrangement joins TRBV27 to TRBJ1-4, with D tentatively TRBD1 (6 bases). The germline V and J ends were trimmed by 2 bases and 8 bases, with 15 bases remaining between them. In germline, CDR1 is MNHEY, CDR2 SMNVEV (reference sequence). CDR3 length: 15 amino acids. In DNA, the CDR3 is TGTGCCAGCAGTTTAGGGCGGACAGCCTACGAAAAACTGTTTTTT. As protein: CASSLGRTAYEKLFF.